This T cell receptor (beta chain) appears in the sequencing data of a study of T cell responses to AZD1222 COVID-19 vaccine. Findings of the study overall: At study baseline, merely six AZD1222 recipients were seropositive. Increased Spike-specific TCR breadth and depth were observed after two AZD1222 doses.

Produced via immunoSEQ multiplex PCR; TCRdb's table is partial and in-frame only. This table has tens of thousands of clones, approximately 90% appearing once. From germline, CDR1 is SNHLY and CDR2 FYNNEI. This CDR3 is 13 amino acids long. V lost 5 bases and J lost 7, with 11 bases in between. Pooling covered second doses at about 4 or about 12 weeks. Turning to this clone: Its antigen is still unknown.

This TCR was recovered from an adult who received the AZD1222 COVID-19 vaccine. The chain has TRBV2 and TRBJ1-4; D remains unclear. The sample consisted of peripheral blood, taken 28 days after the second AZD1222 dose. Written as DNA, the CDR3 is TGTGCCAGCAGTCCGACTCGGGGTGAAAAACTGTTTTTT. It is translated as CASSPTRGEKLFF.